One and the same sample provided the 21 T cell receptor beta chains below, sequenced in a study of T cells in women clearing cervical HPV infection. Profiled with immunoSEQ multiplex PCR; TCRdb holds only in-frame clones, not every one. Its table records 35,000 to 45,000 clones. The sequenced sample consisted of blood buffy coat. Receptors were obtained from a woman between 18 and 69 years old with a cervical HPV16 infection that either progressed to CIN3+ or cleared (not recorded which).

Comments on this clone: The CDR3 end is not reached by the read, which stops 3 residues before it; the germline J gene fills it in. V usage is TRBV30 and J usage is TRBJ2-3; 10 bases map to TRBD2. J gave up 4 bases and V 0 bases, and 4 bases lay outside the gene matches. The CDR3 totals 15 residues. CDR1 and CDR2 from the germline V gene are GTSNPN and SVGIG (reference sequence). CDR3 residues: CAWSVSSGRADTQYF. CDR3 DNA (partial): TGTGCCTGGAGTGTATCAAGCGGGAGGGCAGATACG.

On this clone itself: The read is 3 residues too short to cover the CDR3 end, so that end is filled in from the germline J gene. The rearrangement links TRBV9 to TRBJ2-1, with D tentatively TRBD2 (6 bases). The germline V gene encodes CDR1 SGDLS and CDR2 YYNGEE. This CDR3 is built from 13 residues. Trimming left V 0 bases short and J 9 bases short, with 10 bases between. The covered CDR3 bases are TGTGCCAGCAGCGTAGCTCTCGGGGGTGAG. Translated: CASSVALGGE. Given in full, the CDR3 is CASSVALGGEQFF.

As regards this clone: The read terminates 3 residues before the CDR3 end, so the remaining end is supplied by the germline J gene. J is TRBJ1-2 and V is TRBV5-6; perhaps TRBD1 as D (5 bases). Germline CDR1 reads SGHDT; CDR2 reads YYEEEE. The CDR3 has 14 residues. The DNA read from the CDR3 is TGTGCCAGCAGCTTGGGGCAGGGCTCCTACGAC. Its translation: CASSLGQGSYD. The whole CDR3 protein is CASSLGQGSYDYTF.

With respect to this clone: The CDR3 extends 3 residues past the end of the read, so its final part is completed from the germline J gene. The sample has other DNA sequences that encode this CDR3 too. This chain connects TRBV14 to TRBJ1-3; 12 bases are a match to TRBD1. This CDR3 is 17 amino acids long. The J segment lost 4 bases and the V segment lost 1 base, leaving 5 bases of the junction unmatched. Germline V gene sequence: CDR1 SGHDN, CDR2 FVKESK. The CDR3 spells CASSQGGQGAAGNTIYF. The CDR3 DNA, read in part, is TGTGCCAGCAGCCAAGGGGGACAGGGGGCTGCAGGAAACACC.

Regarding this clone: The read falls 3 residues short of the CDR3 end, and the missing part is taken from the germline J gene. This chain links TRBV19 with TRBJ1-2; the match to TRBD1 covers 8 bases. CDR1 is LNHDA and CDR2 is SQIVND in the germline V gene (reference sequence). The CDR3 length is 15 residues. CDR3 in amino acids: CASSPRGRGYRDYTF. Partial CDR3 DNA: TGTGCCAGTAGCCCCAGGGGGCGGGGGTACAGGGAC.

In the case of this clone: The junction does not match germline at one end; this may be a read error. The read terminates 3 residues ahead of where the CDR3 ends, so the germline J gene completes it. J is TRBJ1-5 and V is TRBV6-2 or TRBV6-3; D call uncertain. Per germline, CDR1 MNHEY and CDR2 SVGEGT. CDR3 length: 14 residues. CDR3 residues: CTSSDISSNQPQHF. CDR3 DNA (partial): TGTACCAGCAGTGACATTTCTAGCAATCAGCCC.

Remarks on this clone: Read data end 3 residues before the CDR3 end; the end is taken from the germline J gene. This chain links TRBV6-2 or TRBV6-3 with TRBJ1-2, with unresolved D. The CDR3 is 11 residues long. Germline-derived CDR1 and CDR2 are MNHEY and SVGEGT. The CDR3 protein is CASSIPDTYTF. Incomplete CDR3 DNA: TGTGCCAGCAGTATCCCAGATACC.

On this clone itself: The DNA ends 3 residues before the CDR3 does, and the rest of the CDR3 is filled in from the germline J gene. The rearrangement uses TRBV7-2 and TRBJ2-2, with D unclear. Germline CDR1 reads SGHTA; CDR2 reads FQGNSA. The CDR3 length is 13 residues. CDR3 protein: CASSSQVGEKLFF. CDR3 bases read: TGTGCCAGCAGCTCCCAGGTCGGAGAAAAG.

Here the CDR3 reads CSVEDSGRGNYGYTF. The sequenced CDR3 bases are TGCAGCGTTGAAGATTCAGGGAGAGGTAACTATGGC. The rearrangement joins TRBV29-1 to TRBJ1-2; possible D gene TRBD1, 5 bases. The read ends 3 residues early relative to the CDR3; the germline J gene fills the gap. The germline CDR1 and CDR2 sequences are SQVTM and ANQGSEA. Trimming left V 0 bases short and J 1 base short, with 12 bases between. The CDR3 runs 15 residues. Filled out from reference TRBV29-1 and TRBJ1-2, the complete variable domain reads SAVISQKPSRDICQRGTSLTIQCQVDSQVTMMFWYRQQPGQSLTLIATANQGSEATYESGFVIDKFPISRPNLTFSTLTVSNMSPEDSSIYLCSVEDSGRGNYGYTFGSGTRLTVV.

A remark on this clone: Coverage ceases 3 residues before the CDR3 finishes, and the germline J gene fills in the end. This rearrangement joins TRBV30 to TRBJ1-2; D not resolved. V was clipped by 5 bases and J by 0 bases, with 10 bases between them. The CDR3 totals 13 residues. Looked up from germline, CDR1 is GTSNPN and CDR2 is SVGIG (reference sequence). The CDR3 DNA, read in part, is TGTGCCTGGTTTACAGACACTAACTATGGC. The encoded protein is CAWFTDTNYG. The complete CDR3 reads CAWFTDTNYGYTF.

As regards this clone: The sequence runs out 3 residues before the end of the CDR3; the remainder is reconstructed from the germline J gene. The V and J genes are TRBV30 and TRBJ1-5; 7 positions agree with TRBD1. CDR3 length equals 15 residues. The junction had 12 bases not matched to a gene; V was cut back by 3 bases and J by 7 bases. Germline assignment: CDR1 GTSNPN and CDR2 SVGIG (reference sequence). CDR3 DNA (partial): TGTGCCTGGAGCCTATTGGGACAGTCGGGGCAGCCC. It is translated as CAWSLLGQSGQP. The full CDR3 is CAWSLLGQSGQPQHF.

On this clone itself: Read sequence stops 3 residues before the CDR3 end, and the germline J gene provides the missing end. This chain links TRBV19 with TRBJ1-1; no definite D call. The germline V gene encodes CDR1 LNHDA and CDR2 SQIVND (reference sequence). The CDR3 runs 11 residues. This chain's CDR3 is CASSSELEAFF. The part of the CDR3 DNA that was read is TGTGCCAGTAGTTCAGAGTTAGAA.

Worth noting for this clone: Sequencing ends 3 residues short of the CDR3 end; the germline J gene provides the rest. The chain carries TRBV29-1 and TRBJ1-2, with TRBD1 as a possible D gene (6 bases). The CDR3 has 12 amino acids. The ends were cut back, 7 bases at V and 4 bases at J, with 13 bases in the middle. CDR1 is SQVTM, CDR2 ANQGSEA, per germline. The covered CDR3 bases are TGCAGCGCCTATGGGGGGGCCTATGGC. Its translation: CSAYGGAYG. The entire CDR3 sequence reads CSAYGGAYGYTF.

In regard to this clone: The read finishes 3 residues shy of the CDR3 end, and the germline J gene is used to complete it. V is TRBV7-3 and J is TRBJ1-2; D is uncertain. CDR1 is SGHTA and CDR2 is FQGTGA in the germline V gene. V gave up 5 bases and J gave up 7 bases, with 17 bases separating them. This CDR3 has 14 amino acids. The CDR3 region is CASSLRECKFGYTF. The sequenced part of the CDR3 DNA is TGTGCCAGCAGCCTACGCGAGTGCAAGTTTGGC.

To note about this clone: Read sequence stops 3 residues before the CDR3 end, and the germline J gene provides the missing end. The V and J genes are TRBV20-1 and TRBJ1-1; 12 nucleotides align to TRBD1. V shed 2 bases, J shed 4 bases, and the junction held 11 bases outside the gene matches. The CDR3 totals 17 residues. Germline CDR1 DFQATT, CDR2 SNEGSKA (reference sequence). This chain's CDR3 is CSARSGTGGAVPTEAFF. The sequenced part of the CDR3 DNA is TGCAGTGCTAGATCCGGGACAGGGGGCGCGGTCCCCACTGAA.

The CDR3 reads CASSHSRDNTYEQYF. The part of the CDR3 DNA that was read is TGTGCCAGCAGCCACAGCCGGGACAATACCTACGAG. This chain connects TRBV5-4 to TRBJ2-7; D possibly corresponds to TRBD1 (6 bases). The read ends 3 residues before the CDR3 terminus; that terminus is restored from the germline J gene. The CDR3 spans 15 residues. The germline V gene has CDR1 SGHNT and CDR2 YYREEE (reference sequence). V was clipped by 4 bases and J by 2 bases, with 16 bases between them.

About this clone: The read finishes 3 residues shy of the CDR3 end, and the germline J gene is used to complete it. This chain joins TRBV7-2 and TRBJ2-4; 12 bases fit TRBD2. This CDR3 is 13 amino acids long. The germline V gene has CDR1 SGHTA and CDR2 FQGNSA. The CDR3 DNA, read in part, is TGTGCCAGCAGCTTACTAGCGGGAGGGACT. Translating it yields CASSLLAGGT. The entire CDR3 is CASSLLAGGTQYF.

To note about this clone: From the germline J gene comes the end of the CDR3, since the read stops 3 residues before it. The chain is built from TRBV7-9 and TRBJ2-1; 8 nucleotides line up with TRBD2. This CDR3 has 13 amino acids. Germline CDR1 is SEHNR and CDR2 is FQNEAQ (reference sequence). V lost 5 bases and J lost 7; bases outside the gene matches: 4. CDR3: CASSAPSGNEQFF. The CDR3 bases that were read are TGTGCCAGCAGCGCCCCTAGCGGGAATGAG. Complete variable domain (other parts from reference TRBV7-9 and TRBJ2-1): DTGVSQNPRHKITKRGQNVTFRCDPISEHNRLYWYRQTLGQGPEFLTYFQNEAQLEKSRLLSDRFSAERPKGSFSTLEIQRTEQGDSAMYLCASSAPSGNEQFFGPGTRLTVL.

A note on this clone: The read falls 3 residues short of the CDR3 end, and the missing part is taken from the germline J gene. The rearrangement uses TRBV19 and TRBJ1-5; D perhaps matches TRBD1 (5 bases). CDR3 size: 14 residues. Germline assignment: CDR1 LNHDA and CDR2 SQIVND (reference sequence). V dropped 3 bases and J dropped 4 bases, with 10 bases sitting between them. CDR3 sequence reads: CASSMQGWNQPQHF. CDR3 DNA (partial): TGTGCCAGTAGTATGCAGGGTTGGAATCAGCCC.

Note on this clone: The read terminates 3 residues before the CDR3 end, so the remaining end is supplied by the germline J gene. The chain combines TRBV19 with TRBJ1-4, with D maybe TRBD1 (6 bases). Germline V CDR1 and CDR2: LNHDA, SQIVND (reference sequence). The CDR3 is 15 amino acids. V dropped 9 bases and J dropped 0 bases, with 14 bases sitting between them. The CDR3 DNA, read in part, is TGTGCCAGCACAGGGTCTGAAGCAACTAATGAAAAA. Amino acids: CASTGSEATNEK. The entire CDR3 protein is CASTGSEATNEKLFF.

Comment on this clone: The sequence runs out 3 residues before the end of the CDR3; the remainder is reconstructed from the germline J gene. This rearrangement joins TRBV30 to TRBJ1-2; 10 nucleotides agree with TRBD1. The germline gives CDR1 GTSNPN, CDR2 SVGIG (reference sequence). The CDR3 is made up of 16 amino acids. The CDR3 DNA, read in part, is TGTGCCTGGAGTCCGTCCGGACAGGGGGACTATGTGGGC. It translates to CAWSPSGQGDYVG. The full CDR3 sequence reads CAWSPSGQGDYVGYTF.